The clone carrying this T cell receptor beta chain was seen a few times. TCRdb recomputed calls from the 5' RACE reads with MiXCR, one row per CDR3 protein. Among roughly 250,000 distinct CDR3 sequences listed, approximately 12% were seen once. This entry belongs to a study of T cells after yellow fever vaccination. Sequencing used CD4+ T cells sorted from PBMCs, obtained 45 days after the yellow fever booster vaccination. The sequence was obtained from a man between 25 and 39 years old who received the YFV17D yellow fever vaccine.

The CDR3 DNA reads as TGCAGTGCTAGAGATCCCGGGGCTTCCTACAATGAGCAGTTCTTC. It codes for CSARDPGASYNEQFF. V usage is TRBV20-1 and J usage is TRBJ2-1; D may match TRBD1 or TRBD2 (5 bases each). The CDR3 consists of 15 residues. Germline V gene lookup returns CDR1 DFQATT and CDR2 SNEGSKA (reference sequence). V was trimmed by 0 bases and J by 1 base, leaving 10 bases between them.